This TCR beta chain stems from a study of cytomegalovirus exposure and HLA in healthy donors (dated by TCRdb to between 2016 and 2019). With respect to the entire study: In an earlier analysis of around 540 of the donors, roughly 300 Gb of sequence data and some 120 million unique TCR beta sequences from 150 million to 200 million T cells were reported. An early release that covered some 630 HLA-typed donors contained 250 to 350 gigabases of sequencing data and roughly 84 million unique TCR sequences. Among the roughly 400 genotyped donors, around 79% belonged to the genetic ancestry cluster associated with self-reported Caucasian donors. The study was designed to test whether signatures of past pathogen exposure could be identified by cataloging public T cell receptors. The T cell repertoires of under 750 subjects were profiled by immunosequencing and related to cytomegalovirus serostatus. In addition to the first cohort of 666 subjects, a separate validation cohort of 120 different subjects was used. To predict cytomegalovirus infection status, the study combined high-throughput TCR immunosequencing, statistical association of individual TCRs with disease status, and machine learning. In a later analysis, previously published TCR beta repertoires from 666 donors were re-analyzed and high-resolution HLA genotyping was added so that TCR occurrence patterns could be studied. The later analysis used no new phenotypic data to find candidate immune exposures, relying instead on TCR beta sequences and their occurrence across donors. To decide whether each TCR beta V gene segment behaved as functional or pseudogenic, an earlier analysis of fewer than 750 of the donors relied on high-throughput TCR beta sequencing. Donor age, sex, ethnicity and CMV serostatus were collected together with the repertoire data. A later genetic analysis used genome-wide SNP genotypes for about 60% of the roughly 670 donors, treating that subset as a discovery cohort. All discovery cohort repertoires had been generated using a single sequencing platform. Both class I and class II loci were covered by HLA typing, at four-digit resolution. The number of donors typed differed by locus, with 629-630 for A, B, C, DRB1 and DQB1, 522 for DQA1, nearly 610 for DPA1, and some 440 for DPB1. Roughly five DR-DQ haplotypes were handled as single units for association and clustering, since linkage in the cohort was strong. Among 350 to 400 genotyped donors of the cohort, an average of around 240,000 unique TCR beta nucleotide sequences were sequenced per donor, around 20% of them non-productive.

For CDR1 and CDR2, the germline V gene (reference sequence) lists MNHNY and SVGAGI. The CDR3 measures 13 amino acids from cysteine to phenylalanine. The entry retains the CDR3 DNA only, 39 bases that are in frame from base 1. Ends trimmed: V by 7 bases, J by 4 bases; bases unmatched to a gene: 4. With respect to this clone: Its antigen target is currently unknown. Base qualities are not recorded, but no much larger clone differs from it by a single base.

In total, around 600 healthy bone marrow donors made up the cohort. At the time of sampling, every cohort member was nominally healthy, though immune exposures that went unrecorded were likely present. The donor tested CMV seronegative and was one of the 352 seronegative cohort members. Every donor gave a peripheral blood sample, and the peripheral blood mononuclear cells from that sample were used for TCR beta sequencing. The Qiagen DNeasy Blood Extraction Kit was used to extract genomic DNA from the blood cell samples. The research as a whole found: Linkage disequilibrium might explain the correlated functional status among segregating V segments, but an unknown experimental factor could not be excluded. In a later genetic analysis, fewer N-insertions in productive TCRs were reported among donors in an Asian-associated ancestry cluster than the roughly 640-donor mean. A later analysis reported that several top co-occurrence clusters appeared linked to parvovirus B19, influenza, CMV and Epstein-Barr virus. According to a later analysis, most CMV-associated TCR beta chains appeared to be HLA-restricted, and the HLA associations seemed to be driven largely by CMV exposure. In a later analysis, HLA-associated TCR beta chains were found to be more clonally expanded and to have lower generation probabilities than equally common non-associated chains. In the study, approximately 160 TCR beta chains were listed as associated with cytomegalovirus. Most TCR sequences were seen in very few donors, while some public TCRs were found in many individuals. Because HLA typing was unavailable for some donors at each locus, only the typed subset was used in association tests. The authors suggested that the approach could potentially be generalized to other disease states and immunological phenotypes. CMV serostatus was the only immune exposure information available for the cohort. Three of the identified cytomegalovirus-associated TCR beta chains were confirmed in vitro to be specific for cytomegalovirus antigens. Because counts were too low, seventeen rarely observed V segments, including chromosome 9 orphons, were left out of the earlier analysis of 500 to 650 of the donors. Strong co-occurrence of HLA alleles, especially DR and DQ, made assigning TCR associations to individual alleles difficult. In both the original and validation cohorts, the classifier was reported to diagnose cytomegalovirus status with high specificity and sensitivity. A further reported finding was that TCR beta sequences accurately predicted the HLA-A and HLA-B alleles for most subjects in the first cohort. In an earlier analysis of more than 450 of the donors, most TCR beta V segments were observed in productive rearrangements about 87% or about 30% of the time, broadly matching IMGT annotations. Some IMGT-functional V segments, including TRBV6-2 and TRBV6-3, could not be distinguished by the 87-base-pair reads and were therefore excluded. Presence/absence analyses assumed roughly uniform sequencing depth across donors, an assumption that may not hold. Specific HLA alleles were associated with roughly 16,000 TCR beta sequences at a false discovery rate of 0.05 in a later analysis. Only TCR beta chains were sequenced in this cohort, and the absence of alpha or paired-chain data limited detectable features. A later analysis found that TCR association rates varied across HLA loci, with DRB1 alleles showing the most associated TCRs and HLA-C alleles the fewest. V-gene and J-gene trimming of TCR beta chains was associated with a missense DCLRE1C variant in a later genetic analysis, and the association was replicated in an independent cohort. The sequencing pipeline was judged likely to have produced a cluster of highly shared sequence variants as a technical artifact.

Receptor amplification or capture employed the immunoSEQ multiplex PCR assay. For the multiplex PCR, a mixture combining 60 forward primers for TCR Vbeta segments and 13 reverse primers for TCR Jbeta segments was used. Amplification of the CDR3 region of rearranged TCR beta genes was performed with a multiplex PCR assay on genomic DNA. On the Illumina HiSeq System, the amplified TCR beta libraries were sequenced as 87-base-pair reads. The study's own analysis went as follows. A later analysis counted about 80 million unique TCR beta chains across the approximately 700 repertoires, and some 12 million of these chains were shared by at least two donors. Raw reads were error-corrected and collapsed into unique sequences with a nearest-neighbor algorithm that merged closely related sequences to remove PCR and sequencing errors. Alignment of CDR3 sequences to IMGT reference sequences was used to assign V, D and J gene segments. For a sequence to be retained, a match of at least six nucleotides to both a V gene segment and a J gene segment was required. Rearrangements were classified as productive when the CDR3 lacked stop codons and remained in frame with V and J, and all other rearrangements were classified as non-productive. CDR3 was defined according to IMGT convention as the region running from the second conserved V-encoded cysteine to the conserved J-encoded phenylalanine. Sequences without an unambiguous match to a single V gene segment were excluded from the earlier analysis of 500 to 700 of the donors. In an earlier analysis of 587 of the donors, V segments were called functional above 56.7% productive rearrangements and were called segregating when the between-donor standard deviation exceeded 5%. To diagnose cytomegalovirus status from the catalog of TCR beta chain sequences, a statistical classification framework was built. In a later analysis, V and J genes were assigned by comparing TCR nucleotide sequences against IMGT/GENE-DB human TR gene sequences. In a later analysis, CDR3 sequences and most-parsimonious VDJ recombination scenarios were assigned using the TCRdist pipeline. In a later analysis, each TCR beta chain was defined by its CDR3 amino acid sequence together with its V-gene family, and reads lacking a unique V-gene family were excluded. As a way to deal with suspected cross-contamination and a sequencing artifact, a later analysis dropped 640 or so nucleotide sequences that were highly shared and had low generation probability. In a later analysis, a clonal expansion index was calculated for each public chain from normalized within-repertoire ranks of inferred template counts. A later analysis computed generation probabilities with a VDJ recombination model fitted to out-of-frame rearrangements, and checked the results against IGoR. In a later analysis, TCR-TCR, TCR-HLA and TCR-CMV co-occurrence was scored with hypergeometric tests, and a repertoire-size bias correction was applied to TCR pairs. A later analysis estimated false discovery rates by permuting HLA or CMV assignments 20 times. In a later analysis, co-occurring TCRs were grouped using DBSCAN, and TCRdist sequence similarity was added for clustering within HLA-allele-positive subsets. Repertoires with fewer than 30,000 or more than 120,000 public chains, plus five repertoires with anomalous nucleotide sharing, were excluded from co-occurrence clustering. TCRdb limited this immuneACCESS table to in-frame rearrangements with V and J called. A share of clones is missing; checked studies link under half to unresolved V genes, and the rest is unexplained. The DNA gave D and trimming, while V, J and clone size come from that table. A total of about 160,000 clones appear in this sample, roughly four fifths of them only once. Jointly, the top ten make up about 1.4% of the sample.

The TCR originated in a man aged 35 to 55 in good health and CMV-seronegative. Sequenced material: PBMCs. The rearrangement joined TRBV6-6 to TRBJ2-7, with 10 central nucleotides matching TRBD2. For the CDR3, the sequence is CASNPSGGYEQYF. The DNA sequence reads TGTGCCAGCAACCCTAGCGGGGGATACGAGCAGTACTTC.